This T cell receptor (beta chain) was retrieved from a study of blood T cell repertoires in COVID-19. At the level of the study: Some COVID-19 samples were acute and others convalescent; all came from the United States, Italy and Spain.

Profiled with immunoSEQ multiplex PCR; TCRdb holds only in-frame clones, not every one. The table lists some 300,000 clones, around nine tenths of them singletons. This CDR3 is built from 12 residues. Germline values: CDR1 LNHDA, CDR2 SQIVND (reference sequence). The V end lost 7 bases, the J end lost 7 bases, and 13 bases lay between the germline ends. Followed over time, Seattle patients had been enrolled while infection was active. This TCR was sampled from a young woman with COVID-19, enrolled during active disease. V gene TRBV19 combines with J gene TRBJ1-1; D gene ambiguous. Sequenced sample: peripheral blood. The CDR3 reads CASKGRLDEAFF. CDR3 in DNA: TGTGCCAGTAAAGGGAGGTTGGATGAAGCTTTCTTT.